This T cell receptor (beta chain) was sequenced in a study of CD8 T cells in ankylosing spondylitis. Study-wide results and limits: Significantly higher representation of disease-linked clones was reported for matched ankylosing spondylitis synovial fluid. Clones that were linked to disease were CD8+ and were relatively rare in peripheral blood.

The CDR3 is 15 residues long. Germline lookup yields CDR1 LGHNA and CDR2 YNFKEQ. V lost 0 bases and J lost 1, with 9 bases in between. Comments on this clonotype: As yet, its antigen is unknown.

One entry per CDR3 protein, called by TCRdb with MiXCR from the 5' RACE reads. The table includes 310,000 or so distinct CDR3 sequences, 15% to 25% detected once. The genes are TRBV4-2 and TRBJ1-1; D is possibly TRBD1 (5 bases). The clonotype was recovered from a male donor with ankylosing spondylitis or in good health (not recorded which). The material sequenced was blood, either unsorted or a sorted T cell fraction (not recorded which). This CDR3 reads CASSQEGTQNTEAFF. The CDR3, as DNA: TGTGCCAGCAGCCAAGAGGGGACCCAGAACACTGAAGCTTTCTTT.